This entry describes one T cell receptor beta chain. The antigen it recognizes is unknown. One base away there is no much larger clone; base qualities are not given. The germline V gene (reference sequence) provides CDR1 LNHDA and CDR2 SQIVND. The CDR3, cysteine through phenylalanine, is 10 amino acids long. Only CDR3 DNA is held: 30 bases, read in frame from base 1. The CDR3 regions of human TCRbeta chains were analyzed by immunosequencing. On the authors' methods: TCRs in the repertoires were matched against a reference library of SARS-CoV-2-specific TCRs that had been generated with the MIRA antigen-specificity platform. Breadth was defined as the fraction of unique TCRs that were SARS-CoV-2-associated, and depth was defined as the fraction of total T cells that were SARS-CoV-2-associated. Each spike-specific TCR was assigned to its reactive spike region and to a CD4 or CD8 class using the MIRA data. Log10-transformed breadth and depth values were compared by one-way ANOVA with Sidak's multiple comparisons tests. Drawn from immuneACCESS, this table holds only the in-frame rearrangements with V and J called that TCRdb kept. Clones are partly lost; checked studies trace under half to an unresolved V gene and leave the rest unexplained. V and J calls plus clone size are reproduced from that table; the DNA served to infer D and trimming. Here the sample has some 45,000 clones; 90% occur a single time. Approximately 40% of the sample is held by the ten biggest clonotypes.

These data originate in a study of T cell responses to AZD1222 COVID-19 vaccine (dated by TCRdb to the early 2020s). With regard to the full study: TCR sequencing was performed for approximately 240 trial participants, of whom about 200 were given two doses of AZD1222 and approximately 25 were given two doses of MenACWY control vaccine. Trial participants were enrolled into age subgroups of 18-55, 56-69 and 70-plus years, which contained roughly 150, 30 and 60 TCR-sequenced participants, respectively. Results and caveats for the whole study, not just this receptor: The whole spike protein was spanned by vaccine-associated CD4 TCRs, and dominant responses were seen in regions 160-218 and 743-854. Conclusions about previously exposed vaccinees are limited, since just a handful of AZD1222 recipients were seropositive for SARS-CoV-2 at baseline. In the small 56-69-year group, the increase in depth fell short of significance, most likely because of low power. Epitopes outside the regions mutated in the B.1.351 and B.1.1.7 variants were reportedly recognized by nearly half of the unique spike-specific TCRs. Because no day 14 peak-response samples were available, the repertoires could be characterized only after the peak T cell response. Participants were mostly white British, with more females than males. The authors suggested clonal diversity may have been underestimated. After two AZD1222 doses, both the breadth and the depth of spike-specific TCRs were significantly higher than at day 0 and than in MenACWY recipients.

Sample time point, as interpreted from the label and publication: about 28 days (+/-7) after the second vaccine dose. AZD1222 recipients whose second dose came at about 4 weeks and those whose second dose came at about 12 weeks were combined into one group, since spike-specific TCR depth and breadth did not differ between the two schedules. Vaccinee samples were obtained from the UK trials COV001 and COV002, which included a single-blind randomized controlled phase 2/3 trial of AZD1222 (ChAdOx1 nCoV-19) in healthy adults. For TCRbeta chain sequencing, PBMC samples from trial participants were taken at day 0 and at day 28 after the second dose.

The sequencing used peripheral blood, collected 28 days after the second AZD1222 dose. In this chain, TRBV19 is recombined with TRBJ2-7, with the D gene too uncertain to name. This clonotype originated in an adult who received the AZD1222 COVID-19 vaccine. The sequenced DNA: TGTCCATCCCAAACCTACGAGCAGTACTTC. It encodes CPSQTYEQYF. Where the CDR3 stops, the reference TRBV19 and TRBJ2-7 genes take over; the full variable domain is DGGITQSPKYLFRKEGQNVTLSCEQNLNHDAMYWYRQDPGQGLRLIYYSQIVNDFQKGDIAEGYSVSREKKESFPLTVTSAQKNPTAFYLCPSQTYEQYFGPGTRLTVT.